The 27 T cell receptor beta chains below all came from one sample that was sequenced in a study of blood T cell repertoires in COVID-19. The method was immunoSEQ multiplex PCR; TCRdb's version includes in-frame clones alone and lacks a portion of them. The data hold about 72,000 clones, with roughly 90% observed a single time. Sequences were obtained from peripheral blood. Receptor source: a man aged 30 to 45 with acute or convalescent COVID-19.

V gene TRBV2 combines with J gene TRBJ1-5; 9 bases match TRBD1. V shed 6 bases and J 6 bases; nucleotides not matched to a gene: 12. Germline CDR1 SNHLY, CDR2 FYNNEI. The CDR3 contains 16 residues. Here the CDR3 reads CASRPGQGLLGQPQHF. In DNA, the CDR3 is TGTGCCAGCAGGCCAGGACAGGGGCTGTTGGGTCAGCCCCAGCATTTT.

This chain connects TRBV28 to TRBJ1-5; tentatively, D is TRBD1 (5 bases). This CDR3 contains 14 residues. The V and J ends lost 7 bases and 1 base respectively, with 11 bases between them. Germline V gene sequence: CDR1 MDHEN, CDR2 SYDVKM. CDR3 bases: TGTGCCAGCAATTCGGACACAAGCAATCAGCCCCAGCATTTT. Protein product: CASNSDTSNQPQHF.

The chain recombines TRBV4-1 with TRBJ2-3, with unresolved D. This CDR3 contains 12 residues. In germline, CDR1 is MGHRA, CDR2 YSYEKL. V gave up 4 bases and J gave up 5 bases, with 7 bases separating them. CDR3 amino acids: CASSPRGDTQYF. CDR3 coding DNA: TGCGCCAGCAGCCCTCGCGGAGATACGCAGTATTTT.

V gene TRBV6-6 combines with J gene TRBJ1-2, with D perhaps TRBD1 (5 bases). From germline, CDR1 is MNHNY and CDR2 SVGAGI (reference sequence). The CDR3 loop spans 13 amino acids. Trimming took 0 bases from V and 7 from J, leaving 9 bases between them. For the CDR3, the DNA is TGTGCCAGCAGTTACTCGGGGCGGAGTGGCTACACCTTC. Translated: CASSYSGRSGYTF.

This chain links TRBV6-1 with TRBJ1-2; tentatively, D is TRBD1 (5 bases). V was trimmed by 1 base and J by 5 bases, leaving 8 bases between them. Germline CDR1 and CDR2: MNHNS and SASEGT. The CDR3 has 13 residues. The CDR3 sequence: CASSEVSGYGYTF. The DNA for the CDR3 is TGTGCCAGCAGTGAAGTTTCAGGGTATGGCTACACCTTC.

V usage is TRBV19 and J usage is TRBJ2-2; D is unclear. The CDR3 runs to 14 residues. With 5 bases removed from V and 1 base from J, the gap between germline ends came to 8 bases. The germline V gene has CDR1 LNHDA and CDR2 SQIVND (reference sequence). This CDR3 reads CASSPNRNTGELFF. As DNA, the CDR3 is TGTGCCAGTAGTCCGAATAGGAACACCGGGGAGCTGTTTTTT.

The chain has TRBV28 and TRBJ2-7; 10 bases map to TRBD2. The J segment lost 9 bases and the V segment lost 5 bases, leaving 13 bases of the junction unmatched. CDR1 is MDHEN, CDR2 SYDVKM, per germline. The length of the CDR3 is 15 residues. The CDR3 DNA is TGTGCCAGCAGTCCACCCGCTAGCGGGAGTAATGGGCAGTACTTC. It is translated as CASSPPASGSNGQYF.

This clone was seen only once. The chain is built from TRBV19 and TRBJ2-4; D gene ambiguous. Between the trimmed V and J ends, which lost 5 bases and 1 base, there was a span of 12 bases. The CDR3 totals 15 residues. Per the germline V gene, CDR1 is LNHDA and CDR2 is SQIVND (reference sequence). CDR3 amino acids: CASSRVPIAKNIQYF. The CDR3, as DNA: TGTGCCAGTAGTCGAGTCCCCATTGCCAAAAACATTCAGTACTTC.

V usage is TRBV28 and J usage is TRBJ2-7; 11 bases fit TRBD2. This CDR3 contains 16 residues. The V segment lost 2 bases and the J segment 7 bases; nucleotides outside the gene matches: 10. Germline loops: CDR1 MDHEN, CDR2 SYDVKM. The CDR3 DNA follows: TGTGCCAGCAGTTTACCCTCTAGCGGGAGGCGAGGAGAGCAGTACTTC. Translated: CASSLPSSGRRGEQYF.

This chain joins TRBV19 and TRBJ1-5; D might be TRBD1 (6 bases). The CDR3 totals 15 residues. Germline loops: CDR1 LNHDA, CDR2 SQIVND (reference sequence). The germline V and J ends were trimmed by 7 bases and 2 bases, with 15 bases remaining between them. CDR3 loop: CASNHEGEGNQPQHF. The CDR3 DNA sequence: TGTGCCAGTAACCATGAGGGGGAAGGCAATCAGCCCCAGCATTTT. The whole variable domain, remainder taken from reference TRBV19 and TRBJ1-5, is DGGITQSPKYLFRKEGQNVTLSCEQNLNHDAMYWYRQDPGQGLRLIYYSQIVNDFQKGDIAEGYSVSREKKESFPLTVTSAQKNPTAFYLCASNHEGEGNQPQHFGDGTRLSIL.

CDR3 DNA sequence: TGTGCCTGGAGTGTGGGAGGGAAGGTCGGGGAGCTGTTTTTT. Amino acids: CAWSVGGKVGELFF. The J gene is TRBJ2-2, the V gene TRBV30, with TRBD2 matching 7 bases. CDR3 length: 14 residues. J lost 7 bases, V lost 0 bases, and 5 bases had no gene match. Germline CDR1 GTSNPN, CDR2 SVGIG (reference sequence). The full variable domain, with the rest looked up from reference TRBV30 and TRBJ2-2, is SQTIHQWPATLVQPVGSPLSLECTVEGTSNPNLYWYRQAAGRGLQLLFYSVGIGQISSEVPQNLSASRPQDRQFILSSKKLLLSDSGFYLCAWSVGGKVGELFFGEGSRLTVL.

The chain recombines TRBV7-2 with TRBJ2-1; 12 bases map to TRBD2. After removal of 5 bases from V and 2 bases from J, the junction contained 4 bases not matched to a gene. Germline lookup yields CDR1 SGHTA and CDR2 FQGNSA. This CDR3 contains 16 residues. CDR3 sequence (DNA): TGTGCCAGCAGCCAGACTAGCGGGAGTCCCTACAATGAGCAGTTCTTC. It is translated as CASSQTSGSPYNEQFF. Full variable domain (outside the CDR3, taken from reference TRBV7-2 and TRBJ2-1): GAGVSQSPSNKVTEKGKDVELRCDPISGHTALYWYRQSLGQGLEFLIYFQGNSAPDKSGLPSDRFSAERTGGSVSTLTIQRTQQEDSAVYLCASSQTSGSPYNEQFFGPGTRLTVL.

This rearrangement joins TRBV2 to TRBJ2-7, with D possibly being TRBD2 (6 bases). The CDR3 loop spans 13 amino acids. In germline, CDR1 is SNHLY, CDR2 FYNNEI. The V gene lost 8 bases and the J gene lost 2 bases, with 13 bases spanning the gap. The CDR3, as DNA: TGTGCCAGCTCGGGAGTCGGGGCCTACGAGCAGTACTTC. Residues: CASSGVGAYEQYF.

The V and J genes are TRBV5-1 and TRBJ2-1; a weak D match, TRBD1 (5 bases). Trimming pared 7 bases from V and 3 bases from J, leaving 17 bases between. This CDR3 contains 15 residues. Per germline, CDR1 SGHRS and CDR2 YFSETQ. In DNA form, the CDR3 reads TGCGCCAGCCGGTCACAGGTTGAGCTCTACAATGAGCAGTTCTTC. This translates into CASRSQVELYNEQFF.

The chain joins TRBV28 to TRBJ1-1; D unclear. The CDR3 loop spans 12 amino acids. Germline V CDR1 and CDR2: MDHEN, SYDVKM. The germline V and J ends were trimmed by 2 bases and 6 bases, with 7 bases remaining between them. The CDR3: CASSLPGSEAFF. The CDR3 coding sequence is TGTGCCAGCAGTTTACCAGGATCTGAAGCTTTCTTT.

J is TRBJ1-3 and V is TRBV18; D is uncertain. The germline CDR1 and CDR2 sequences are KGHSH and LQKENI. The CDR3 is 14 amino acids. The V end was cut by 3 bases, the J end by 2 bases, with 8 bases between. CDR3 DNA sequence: TGTGCCAGCTCACCTAATTCAGCTGGAAACACCATATATTTT. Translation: CASSPNSAGNTIYF.

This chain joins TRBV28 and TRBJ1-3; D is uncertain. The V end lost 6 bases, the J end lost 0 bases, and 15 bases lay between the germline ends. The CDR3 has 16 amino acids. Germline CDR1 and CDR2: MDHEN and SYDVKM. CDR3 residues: CASREGRSLSGNTIYF. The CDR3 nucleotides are TGTGCCAGCAGGGAGGGTAGGAGTCTCTCTGGAAACACCATATATTTT.

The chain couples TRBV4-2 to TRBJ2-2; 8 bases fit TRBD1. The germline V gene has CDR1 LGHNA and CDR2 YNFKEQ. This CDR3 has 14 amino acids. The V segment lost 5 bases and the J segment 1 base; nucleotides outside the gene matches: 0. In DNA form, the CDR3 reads TGTGCCAGCAGCGGACAGGGGAACACCGGGGAGCTGTTTTTT. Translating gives CASSGQGNTGELFF.

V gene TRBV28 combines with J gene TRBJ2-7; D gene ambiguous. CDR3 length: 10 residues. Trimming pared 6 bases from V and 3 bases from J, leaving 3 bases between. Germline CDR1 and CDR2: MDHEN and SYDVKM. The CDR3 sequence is CASSGYEQYF. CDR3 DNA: TGTGCCAGCAGCGGCTACGAGCAGTACTTC.

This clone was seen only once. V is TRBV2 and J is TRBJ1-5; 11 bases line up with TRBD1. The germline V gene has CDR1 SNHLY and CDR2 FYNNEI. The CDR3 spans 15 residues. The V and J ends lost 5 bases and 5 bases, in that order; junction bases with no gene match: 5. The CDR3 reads CASSKGQGGDQPQHF. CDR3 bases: TGTGCCAGCAGTAAGGGACAGGGGGGAGATCAGCCCCAGCATTTT. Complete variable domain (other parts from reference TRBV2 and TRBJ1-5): EPEVTQTPSHQVTQMGQEVILRCVPISNHLYFYWYRQILGQKVEFLVSFYNNEISEKSEIFDDQFSVERPDGSNFTLKIRSTKLEDSAMYFCASSKGQGGDQPQHFGDGTRLSIL.

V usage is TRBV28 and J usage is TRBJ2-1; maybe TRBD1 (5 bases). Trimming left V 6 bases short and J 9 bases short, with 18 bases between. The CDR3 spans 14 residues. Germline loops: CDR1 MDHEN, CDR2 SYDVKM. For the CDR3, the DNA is TGTGCCAGCAGGGGAACAGTGCCTCAGGGTGAGCAGTTCTTC. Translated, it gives CASRGTVPQGEQFF.

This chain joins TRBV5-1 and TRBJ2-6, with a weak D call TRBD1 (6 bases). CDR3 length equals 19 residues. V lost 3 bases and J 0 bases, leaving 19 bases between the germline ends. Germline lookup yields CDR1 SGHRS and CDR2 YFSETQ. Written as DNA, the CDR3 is TGCGCCAGCAGCTGGGGGCCAGGACTCGCAGTCTCTGGGGCCAACGTCCTGACTTTC. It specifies CASSWGPGLAVSGANVLTF.

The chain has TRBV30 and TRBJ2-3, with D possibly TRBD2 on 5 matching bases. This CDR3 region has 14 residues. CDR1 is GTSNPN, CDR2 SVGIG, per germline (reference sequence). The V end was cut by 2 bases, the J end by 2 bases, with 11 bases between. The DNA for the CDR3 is TGTGCCTGGAGTCGGGCGGGCTACACAGATACGCAGTATTTT. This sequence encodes CAWSRAGYTDTQYF.

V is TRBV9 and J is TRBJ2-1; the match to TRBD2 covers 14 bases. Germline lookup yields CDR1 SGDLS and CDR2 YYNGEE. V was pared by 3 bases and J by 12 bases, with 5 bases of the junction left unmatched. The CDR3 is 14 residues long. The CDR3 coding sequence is TGTGCCAGCAGCGCGGGACTAGCGGGAGTAGGGCAGTTCTTC. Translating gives CASSAGLAGVGQFF.

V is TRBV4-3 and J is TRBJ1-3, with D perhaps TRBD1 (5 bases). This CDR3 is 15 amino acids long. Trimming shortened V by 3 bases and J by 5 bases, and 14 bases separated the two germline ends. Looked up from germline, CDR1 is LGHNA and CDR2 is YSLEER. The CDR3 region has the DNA TGCGCCAGCAGCCAGGGAACCGCAGGGAGAAACACCATATATTTT. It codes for CASSQGTAGRNTIYF.

CDR3: CASNLDSNYGYTF. CDR3 DNA sequence: TGTGCCAGCAACCTAGACAGCAACTATGGCTACACCTTC. This rearrangement joins TRBV12-3 or TRBV12-4 to TRBJ1-2; D perhaps matches TRBD1 (5 bases). V dropped 7 bases and J dropped 2 bases, with 11 bases sitting between them. The CDR3 covers 13 residues.

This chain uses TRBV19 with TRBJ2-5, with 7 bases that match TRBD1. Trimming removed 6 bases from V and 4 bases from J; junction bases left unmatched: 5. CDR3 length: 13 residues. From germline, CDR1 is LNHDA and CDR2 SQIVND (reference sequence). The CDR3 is CASSSGQRETQYF. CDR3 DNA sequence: TGTGCCAGTAGCTCGGGACAGAGAGAGACCCAGTACTTC.